A selection of T cell receptor beta chains follows, all from one sample in a study of blood T cells in healthy people across ages. TCRdb processed the 5' RACE reads anew with MiXCR; each CDR3 protein has one entry. The table includes 850,000 or so distinct CDR3 sequences, around 28% detected once. Sequencing input: blood. These receptors were taken from a woman older than 75 in good health. The CDR3 runs from the conserved cysteine through the conserved F or W.

V gene	J gene	CDR3 protein
TRBV4-3	TRBJ1-2	CASSQEYRDYGYTF
TRBV2	TRBJ2-5	CASSEVTGWETQYF
TRBV25-1	TRBJ2-1	CASSEQFEQFF
TRBV27	TRBJ1-5	CASSQDRINQPQHF
TRBV12-3/TRBV12-4	TRBJ1-6	CASSLGTVPLHF
TRBV4-3	TRBJ1-2	CASSQGQGGIYGYTF
TRBV27	TRBJ1-5	CASSLSWGKFGNQPQHF
TRBV7-7	TRBJ2-5	CASSLAGVEPQYF
TRBV5-1	TRBJ2-5	CASSTLTSGGPTETQYF
TRBV3-1	TRBJ2-5	CASSHRAVRGETQYF
TRBV20-1	TRBJ1-1	CSVRRNTEAFF
TRBV20-1	TRBJ2-1	CSAGREGLSYNEQFF
TRBV2	TRBJ2-6	CASWPGARSGANVLTF
TRBV20-1	TRBJ2-1	CSAPRSRGVIYNEQFF
TRBV20-1	TRBJ1-2	CSAPPLKPGGLYGYTF
TRBV30	TRBJ1-1	CAWSVLGGHSVNTEAFF
TRBV27	TRBJ2-7	CASSWTGGASYEQYF
TRBV7-2	TRBJ2-1	CASLSGTPPYNEQFF
TRBV7-2	TRBJ1-1	CASSPGHRTEAFF
TRBV27	TRBJ1-2	CASSLYRVESNYGYTF
TRBV20-1	TRBJ1-2	CSATRGGWVTGYTF
TRBV14	TRBJ2-5	CASSQERSQYF
TRBV27	TRBJ2-7	CASSARIQGAGGEQYF
TRBV25-1	TRBJ1-1	CASSEGKGIEAFF
TRBV7-9	TRBJ2-1	CASSPTQGASNEQFF
TRBV12-3/TRBV12-4	TRBJ1-4	CASSLGLREKLFF
TRBV20-1	TRBJ2-3	CSARGQLIQYF
TRBV27	TRBJ2-7	CASSFSGQAYSYEQYF
TRBV20-1	TRBJ2-5	CSASPTSRGGETQYF
TRBV6-5	TRBJ1-5	CASARGLAYSNQPQHF
TRBV7-2	TRBJ1-5	CASSGDRAGNQPQHF
TRBV5-1	TRBJ2-5	CASARESGPQYF
TRBV12-3/TRBV12-4	TRBJ2-3	CASSFGGRADTQYF
TRBV12-3/TRBV12-4	TRBJ1-2	CASSGSGGFGYTF
TRBV6-2/TRBV6-3	TRBJ1-1	CASSYRGSWDTEAFF
TRBV20-1	TRBJ2-1	CSARSILAATDNEQFF
TRBV11-2	TRBJ1-2	CASRTTEAYGYTF
TRBV20-1	TRBJ2-1	CSANRGPISYNEQFF
TRBV7-2	TRBJ2-2	CASSSSGGGYTGELFF
TRBV7-8	TRBJ2-7	CASSLVAREGDSYEQYF
TRBV20-1	TRBJ2-1	CSAEKGQGVRPRSYNEQFF
TRBV7-2	TRBJ2-1	CASSLDGGAYNEQFF
TRBV6-2/TRBV6-3	TRBJ1-2	CASSYSGGQRNYGYTF
TRBV12-3/TRBV12-4	TRBJ2-2	CASSIPGRMNTGELFF
TRBV27	TRBJ1-6	CASSFSGGNSPPHF
TRBV5-1	TRBJ2-4	CASRSWDGSNIQYF
TRBV29-1	TRBJ2-1	CSVADGSWRLSGNEQFF
TRBV6-2/TRBV6-3	TRBJ2-5	CASSTGGPQETQYF
TRBV12-3/TRBV12-4	TRBJ1-2	CASSSTGTGDYTF
TRBV7-2	TRBJ2-1	CASSLVWGGTSAYNEQFF
TRBV11-2	TRBJ2-7	CASSLRDGLAYEQYF
TRBV5-4	TRBJ2-6	CASSQGSSSGANVLTF
TRBV11-2	TRBJ2-7	CASSSDPSDEQYF
TRBV19	TRBJ2-1	CATESGGAYNEQFF
TRBV7-9	TRBJ2-3	CASSRFAGRRPDTQYF
TRBV5-1	TRBJ1-4	CASSLVLGSNEKLFF